Below, one T cell receptor beta chain is given with its context. Its antigen is currently unknown. The CDR3 totals 15 residues. The V segment lost 3 bases and the J segment 5 bases; nucleotides outside the gene matches: 6. From germline, CDR1 is SNHLY and CDR2 FYNNEI. The data were obtained in a study of cytomegalovirus exposure and HLA in healthy donors. General study results and limits: The study designated about 180 TCR beta chains cytomegalovirus-associated. A likely sequencing artifact accounted for one observed cluster of highly shared sequence variants. At a 0.05 false discovery rate, a later analysis found around 15,000 TCR beta sequences to be associated with HLA alleles.

PCR involved 60 Vbeta and 13 Jbeta primers. Measured with immunoSEQ multiplex PCR; TCRdb has only the in-frame clones, and not every one. The sample has roughly 120,000 clones, 15% seen once; the top ten hold about 2%. Donors were ostensibly healthy at sampling, although undocumented immune exposures were probable. The TCR originated in a woman aged 18-30 years in good health and CMV-seronegative. The chain uses TRBV2 and TRBJ2-1, with 8 bases lining up with TRBD2. Sequenced: PBMCs. The CDR3 DNA is TGTGCCAGCAGTGACAAGCGGGGGTCGCACAATGAGCAGTTCTTC. Protein sequence: CASSDKRGSHNEQFF.